This TCR beta chain originates from a study of T cell responses to AZD1222 COVID-19 vaccine. Study-wide findings and caveats: Nearly half of the spike-specific TCRs reportedly recognize variant regions that carry no mutations. No repertoire was sampled before or during the peak T cell response, only after it. Spike-specific TCRs gained breadth and depth after people received two AZD1222 doses.

Remarks on this clone: Its antigen is not identified.

Germline-derived CDR1 and CDR2 are LGHDT and YNNKEL (reference sequence). The CDR3 length is 15 residues. With 0 bases removed from V and 2 bases from J, the gap between germline ends came to 9 bases. Clones were read by immunoSEQ multiplex PCR, and TCRdb kept only the in-frame ones, dropping some. Seen here are about 94,000 clones, 88% observed once, and the top ten hold roughly an eighth. This clonotype originated in an adult who received the AZD1222 COVID-19 vaccine. The sample consisted of peripheral blood, taken 28 days after the second AZD1222 dose. The chain is built from TRBV3-1 (or the pseudogene TRBV3-2) and TRBJ2-3, with no clear D. The CDR3 nucleotides read TGTGCCAGCAGCCAAGAACTGAGGTTCACAGATACGCAGTATTTT. Its protein is CASSQELRFTDTQYF.